Only a few counts were recorded for the clone carrying this T cell receptor (beta chain). Its antigen is unidentified. Amplification of TCR beta CDR3 regions used RNA as the template. The HTBI primer set drove a first-round RT-PCR of the TCR CDR3. In TCRdb, the multiplex PCR reads were re-called with MiXCR into one record per CDR3 protein. Of about 640,000 distinct CDR3 sequences in the sample, more than 20% were seen once. These data come from a study of T cells in Graves' hyperthyroidism and ophthalmopathy. Study-wide context: Peripheral blood draws took place at initial diagnosis, ahead of any treatment. Study-level results: It was a median about 6 months before onset that the model predicted ophthalmopathy.

Germline assignment: CDR1 ENHRY and CDR2 SYGVKD. V shed 8 bases and J shed 2 bases, with 10 bases lying between them. The CDR3 length is 12 residues. Diagnoses were made from clinical symptoms, serum measures (thyroxine and TRAb), thyroid ultrasound and orbital computed tomography. The PBMCs had their origin in roughly 9.4 ml of fresh peripheral blood. This chain connects TRBV10-3 to TRBJ2-7; a weak D match, TRBD2 (6 bases). This receptor was taken from a man in his thirties or forties with Graves' ophthalmopathy. Sequencing used blood. The CDR3 is CAIRGRTYEQYF. The CDR3 DNA reads TGTGCCATCCGAGGGAGGACCTACGAGCAGTACTTC.